Detailed here is one T cell receptor (beta chain). The sample belongs to a study of long-term antiretroviral therapy in people with HIV. The assay used was immunoSEQ (version v3.0), run at survey level. Sequencing used immunoSEQ multiplex PCR; TCRdb keeps in-frame clones, though not all of them. This repertoire shows 25,000 to 30,000 clones, 70% to 90% found once; its top ten account for approximately 9.5%. The sequence was collected from a middle-aged man with HIV. The sequencing used unsorted PBMCs, collected 3 years after starting antiretroviral therapy.

Here the CDR3 reads CASSAGGKETQYF. The CDR3 region has the DNA TGTGCCAGCAGTGCAGGGGGAAAGGAGACCCAGTACTTC. The gene calls are TRBV25-1 and TRBJ2-5; 7 bases line up with TRBD1. This CDR3 has 13 residues. Losses at the gene ends were 4 bases for V and 5 bases for J; bases not matched to a gene: 4. Germline CDR1 and CDR2: MGHDK and SYGVNS.